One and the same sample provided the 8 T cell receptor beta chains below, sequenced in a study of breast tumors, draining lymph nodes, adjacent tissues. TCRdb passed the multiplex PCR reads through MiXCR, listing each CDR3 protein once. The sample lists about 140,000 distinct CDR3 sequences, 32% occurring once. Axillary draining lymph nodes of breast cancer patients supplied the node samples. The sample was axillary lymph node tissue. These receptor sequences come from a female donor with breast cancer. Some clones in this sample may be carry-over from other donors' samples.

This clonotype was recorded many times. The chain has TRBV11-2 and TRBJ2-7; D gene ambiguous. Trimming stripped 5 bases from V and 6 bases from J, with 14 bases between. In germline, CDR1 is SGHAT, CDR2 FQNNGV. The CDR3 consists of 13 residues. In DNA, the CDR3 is TGTGCCAGCAGCCTCGGACCGGCTCCCGAGCAGTACGTC. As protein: CASSLGPAPEQYV.

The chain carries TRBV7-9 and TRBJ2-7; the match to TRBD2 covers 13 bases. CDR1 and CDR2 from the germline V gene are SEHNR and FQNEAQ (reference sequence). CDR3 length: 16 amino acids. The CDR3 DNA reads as TGCGCCAGCAGCTCCCAAGGGACTAGCGGGGTTTACGAGCAGTACGTC. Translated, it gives CASSSQGTSGVYEQYV.

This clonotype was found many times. The CDR3 nucleotides are TGTGCCACCAGCAGAGATCTCAGTTGGGAGACCCAGTACTTC. Translated, it gives CATSRDLSWETQYF. V is TRBV15 and J is TRBJ2-5; D gene uncertain. Trimming removed 0 bases from V and 5 bases from J, with 10 bases in between. Germline V gene sequence: CDR1 LNHNV, CDR2 YYDKDF (reference sequence). CDR3 length: 14 amino acids.

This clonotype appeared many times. The CDR3 DNA reads TGTGCCAGCACGAGGGGGCAAATAAGCTCCTACAATGAGCAGTTCTTC. Its translation is CASTRGQISSYNEQFF. The rearrangement uses TRBV6-1 and TRBJ2-1, with 7 nucleotides matching TRBD1. Trimming took 7 bases from V and 0 from J; bases not matched to a gene: 9. This CDR3 comprises 16 residues. The germline V gene encodes CDR1 MNHNS and CDR2 SASEGT.

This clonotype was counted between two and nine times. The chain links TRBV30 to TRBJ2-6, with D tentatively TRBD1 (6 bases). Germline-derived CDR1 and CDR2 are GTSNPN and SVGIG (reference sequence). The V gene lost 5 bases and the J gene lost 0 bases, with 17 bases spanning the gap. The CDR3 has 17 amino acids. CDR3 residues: CAWAPGHITSGANVLTF. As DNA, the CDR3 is TGTGCCTGGGCCCCGGGACACATCACCTCTGGGGCCAACGTCCTGACTTTC.

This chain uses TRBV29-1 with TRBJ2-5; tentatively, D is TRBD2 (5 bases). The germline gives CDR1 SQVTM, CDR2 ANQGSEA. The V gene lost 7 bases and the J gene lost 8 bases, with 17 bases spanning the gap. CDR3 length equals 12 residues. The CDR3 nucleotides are TGCAGCGCCGGACTCTCCCCAGGAACCCAGTACTTC. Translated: CSAGLSPGTQYF.

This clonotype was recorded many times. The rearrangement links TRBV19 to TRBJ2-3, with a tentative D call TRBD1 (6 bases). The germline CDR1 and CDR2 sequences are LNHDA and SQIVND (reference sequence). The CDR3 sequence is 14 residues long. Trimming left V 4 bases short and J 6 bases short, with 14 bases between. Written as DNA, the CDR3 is TGTGCCAGTAGTACGACAGGCACCTTGGATACGCAGTATTTT. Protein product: CASSTTGTLDTQYF.

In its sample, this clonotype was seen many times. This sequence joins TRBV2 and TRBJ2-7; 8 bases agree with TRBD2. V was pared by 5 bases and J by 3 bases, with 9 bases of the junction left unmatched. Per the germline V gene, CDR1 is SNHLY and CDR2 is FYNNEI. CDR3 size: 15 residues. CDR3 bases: TGTGCCAGCAGTTTTGGAGCTAGCGGGCGCTACGAGCAGTACGTC. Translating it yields CASSFGASGRYEQYV.